This T cell receptor beta chain emerged from a study of human T cells and chemical hapten exposure. On the study more broadly: Upper-back patches of 0.01% DPC were read at 6 days. Alopecia areata, totalis or universalis affected patients, mainly female.

TCRdb reprocessed the RACE reads with MiXCR, giving one entry per CDR3 protein. The sample consists of about 190,000 distinct CDR3 sequences, approximately 26% of them appearing once. V was clipped by 3 bases and J by 4 bases, with 10 bases between them. The germline V gene encodes CDR1 MDHEN and CDR2 SYDVKM. The CDR3 consists of 14 residues. Time point given: patch test 3, about 24 weeks after DPC sensitization. Documented treatment: therapeutic diphenylcyclopropenone sensitization with weekly scalp DPC. The sample in question was whole blood, obtained in connection with sensitization to the hapten diphenylcyclopropenone (DPC). The sequence came from a woman between 40 and 50 years old with alopecia areata. Some clones in this sample may be carry-over from other donors' samples. The rearrangement joins TRBV28 to TRBJ2-1, with D maybe TRBD2 (5 bases). The CDR3 DNA reads as TGTGCCAGCAGTTTGGACGGAGGTTACAATGAGCAGTTCTTC. Amino acids: CASSLDGGYNEQFF.